This T cell receptor (beta chain) is drawn from a study of cytotoxic CD8 clonotypes in ibrutinib-treated CLL. Study-wide findings and caveats: Pretreatment clonality was elevated relative to age-matched healthy donors and paralleled circulating CD8+ T-cell counts.

Comment on this clone: Antigen: not known.

The repertoire was sequenced with immunoSEQ multiplex PCR; TCRdb's copy has only in-frame clones and lacks some. The profile shows about 76,000 clones, 83% of them singletons. Germline values: CDR1 MDHEN, CDR2 SYDVKM. The CDR3 has 12 amino acids. V was trimmed by 5 bases and J by 7 bases, leaving 10 bases between them. Sequenced material: PBMCs, taken after 24 months of ibrutinib treatment. The chain employs TRBV28 and TRBJ2-3; D call uncertain. This sequence originates from a human donor with chronic lymphocytic leukemia. DNA for the CDR3: TGTGCCAGCAGTCAGGTTTCCAATACGCAGTATTTT. This encodes CASSQVSNTQYF.